This entry features one T cell receptor beta chain sequence. This sample was taken from a study of blood T cell repertoires in COVID-19. This CDR3 comprises 15 residues. With V trimmed by 0 bases and J by 10 bases, 5 bases remained unmatched. Germline CDR1 reads SGHNT; CDR2 reads YENEEA. Profiling relied on immunoSEQ multiplex PCR, and the TCRdb table lists in-frame clones only, not all of them. The sample holds roughly 100,000 clones, about 87% seen once. Sequencing input: peripheral blood. The chain combines TRBV11-3 with TRBJ1-6, with 8 bases aligning to TRBD1. The origin of this receptor is a human donor in a cohort sampled during active or convalescent COVID-19. The CDR3 reads CASSLDWAGGSPLHF. The CDR3 coding sequence is TGTGCCAGCAGCTTAGATTGGGCAGGGGGCTCACCCCTCCACTTT.